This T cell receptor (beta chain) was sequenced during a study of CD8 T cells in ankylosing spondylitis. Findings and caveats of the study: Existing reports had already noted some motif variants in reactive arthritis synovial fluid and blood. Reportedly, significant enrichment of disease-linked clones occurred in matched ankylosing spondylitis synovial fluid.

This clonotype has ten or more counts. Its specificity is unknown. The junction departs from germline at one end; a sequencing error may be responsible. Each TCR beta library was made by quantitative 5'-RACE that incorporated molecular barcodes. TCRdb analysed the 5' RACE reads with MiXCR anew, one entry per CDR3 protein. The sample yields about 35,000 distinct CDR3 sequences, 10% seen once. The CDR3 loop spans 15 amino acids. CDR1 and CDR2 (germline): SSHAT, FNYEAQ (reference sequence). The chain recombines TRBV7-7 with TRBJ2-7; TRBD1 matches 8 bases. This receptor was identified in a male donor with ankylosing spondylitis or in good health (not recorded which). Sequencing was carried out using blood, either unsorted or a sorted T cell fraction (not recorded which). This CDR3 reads CASSLGPGGNYEQYF. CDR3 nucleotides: TGTGCTAGCAGCTTAGGGCCAGGGGGCAATTACGAGCAGTACTTC.